The rows below give T cell receptor beta chains drawn from one sample of a study of blood T cell repertoires in COVID-19. Repertoires were generated with immunoSEQ multiplex PCR, while TCRdb's copy carries only in-frame clones and drops some. The top ten clones hold less than 2.5% of a sample with fewer than 15,000 clones, approximately 88% of them seen once. Material for sequencing was peripheral blood. These receptors all come from a woman in her seventies in a cohort sampled during active or convalescent COVID-19. Both conserved end residues are part of each CDR3. Each record gives: J gene, V gene, D gene, clone size, CDR3 DNA, CDR3 protein. The D gene is left open where the match is weak. Size is stated for part of the rows, as once, few or many counts, or as a class when the clone is expanded.

TRBJ2-7 TRBV14 TRBD1 NA TGTGCCAGCAGCCAAACCGGGACAGGGTTAGGCGAGCAGTACTTC CASSQTGTGLGEQYF
TRBJ2-7 TRBV7-9 NA NA TGTGCCAGCAGCCCCGCGAGGAGAATTAGCTCCTACGAGCAGTACTTC CASSPARRISSYEQYF
TRBJ2-3 TRBV4-1 TRBD1 NA TGCGCCAGCAGCCAAGATCAGGGGGCTAGCACAGATACGCAGTATTTT CASSQDQGASTDTQYF
TRBJ1-5 TRBV6-2/TRBV6-3 NA NA TGTGCCAGCAGTTACGGCTCCCATACCAATCAGCCCCAGCATTTT CASSYGSHTNQPQHF
TRBJ2-2 TRBV11-3 NA NA TGTGCCAGCAGCCCCTCCGGCGGCACCGGGGAGCTGTTTTTT CASSPSGGTGELFF
TRBJ1-2 TRBV4-3 NA NA TGCGCCAGCAGCCAAGATGCACGGGGGGGAGGATCGGGCTACACCTTC CASSQDARGGGSGYTF
TRBJ1-4 TRBV27 NA NA TGTGCCAGCAGTCTCCAGGGTGGTGGGGAAAAACTGTTTTTT CASSLQGGGEKLFF
TRBJ1-2 TRBV4-1 NA NA TGCGCCAGCAGCCAAAGCAATTCATTGGGCTACACCTTC CASSQSNSLGYTF
TRBJ2-7 TRBV28 TRBD1 NA TGTGCCAGCAGTTTAAGCACAGGGGGCTCCTACGAGCAGTACTTC CASSLSTGGSYEQYF
TRBJ2-2 TRBV3-1/TRBV3-2 TRBD1 few TGTGCCAGCAGCCACCGCCAGGGGGCGAACACCGGGGAGCTGTTTTTT CASSHRQGANTGELFF
TRBJ2-1 TRBV7-8 TRBD1 NA TGTGCCAGCAGCGCTACCTCTAACAGGGGCAATGAGCAGTTCTTC CASSATSNRGNEQFF
TRBJ1-6 TRBV28 TRBD1 NA TGTGCCAGCAGTTTATCAGGGCAGGGGGTGATACCCCTCCACTTT CASSLSGQGVIPLHF
TRBJ1-2 TRBV13 TRBD1 NA TGTGCCAGCAGCTTAGGACTCGACAGGGATAACTATGGCTACACCTTC CASSLGLDRDNYGYTF
TRBJ1-5 TRBV18 NA once TGTGCCAGCTCACCATCAGGGAACAGCAATCAGCCCCAGCATTTT CASSPSGNSNQPQHF
TRBJ1-2 TRBV19 TRBD1 NA TGTGCCAGTAAGCGACAGGGTCAACCTTTATTCTATGGCTACACCTTC CASKRQGQPLFYGYTF
TRBJ2-1 TRBV3-1/TRBV3-2 TRBD2 NA TGTGCAGAAGCGGGGAGCTCCTACAATGAGCAGTTCTTC CAEAGSSYNEQFF
TRBJ1-1 TRBV3-1/TRBV3-2 TRBD1 NA TGTGCCAGCAGCCGTACAGGGGAGAACACTGAAGCTTTCTTT CASSRTGENTEAFF
TRBJ2-5 TRBV7-8 TRBD2 once TGTGCCAGCAGCTCCGGGACTAGCGGGGGGGCCTCAGAGACCCAGTACTTC CASSSGTSGGASETQYF
TRBJ2-5 TRBV27 TRBD1 NA TGTGCCAGCAGTCCCGGGACAGCCGAGACCCAGTACTTC CASSPGTAETQYF
TRBJ1-1 TRBV6-5 TRBD1 NA TGTGCCAGCAGTTACCGGACAGGGGGTAACACTGAAGCTTTCTTT CASSYRTGGNTEAFF
TRBJ2-7 TRBV5-6 TRBD2 NA TGTGCCAGCAGCTTGGGCTGGGGGGGTTCTACCACCTCCTACGAGCAGTACTTC CASSLGWGGSTTSYEQYF